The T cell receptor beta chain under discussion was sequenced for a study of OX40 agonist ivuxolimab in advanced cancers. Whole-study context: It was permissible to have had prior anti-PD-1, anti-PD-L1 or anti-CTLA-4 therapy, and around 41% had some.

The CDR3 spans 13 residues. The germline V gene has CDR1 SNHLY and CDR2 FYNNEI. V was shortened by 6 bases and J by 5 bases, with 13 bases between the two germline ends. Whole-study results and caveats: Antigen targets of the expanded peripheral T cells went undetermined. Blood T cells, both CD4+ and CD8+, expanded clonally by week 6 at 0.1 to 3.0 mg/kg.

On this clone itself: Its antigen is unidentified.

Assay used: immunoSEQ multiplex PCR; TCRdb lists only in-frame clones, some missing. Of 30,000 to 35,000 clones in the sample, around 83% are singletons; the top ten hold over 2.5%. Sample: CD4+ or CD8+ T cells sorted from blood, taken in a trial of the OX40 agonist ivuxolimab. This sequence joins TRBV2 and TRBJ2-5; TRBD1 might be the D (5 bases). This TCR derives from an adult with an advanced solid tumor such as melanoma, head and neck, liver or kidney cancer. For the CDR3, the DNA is TGTGCCAGCAGGCCCGACAGTTTCGAGACCCAGTACTTC. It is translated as CASRPDSFETQYF.